This paragraph reports one TCR beta chain. Its cognate antigen has yet to be identified. The record has no base qualities; no much larger clone is one base away. These data belong to a study of OX40 agonist ivuxolimab in advanced cancers. Turning to the overall study: Ivuxolimab, which targeted the costimulatory receptor OX40 (CD134), was an agonistic, fully human IgG2 monoclonal antibody. Intravenous ivuxolimab was administered to patients every 2 weeks at six dose levels: 0.01, 0.1, 0.3, 1.5, 3 and 10 mg/kg. Among the roughly 50 dose-escalation patients, around 20 had hepatocellular carcinoma, approximately 15 melanoma, 9 renal cell carcinoma and 9 head and neck cancer. A male proportion of approximately 83% and a mean age of about 60 years, ranging from about 20 to 85, were recorded for the dose-escalation cohort. Patients were allowed to have had prior anti-PD-1, anti-PD-L1 or anti-CTLA-4 therapy, and approximately 40% of the dose-escalation patients had previously received checkpoint inhibitors. Partial responses were achieved by three dose-escalation patients, of whom one had hepatocellular carcinoma and two had cutaneous melanoma. The point of sequencing TCRbeta in the periphery was to test whether ivuxolimab changed TCR sequence diversity and drove clonal T-cell expansion. The monotherapy dose-escalation portion (N of about 49 patients) of the phase I ivuxolimab trial is reported in the paper. General study outcomes and caveats: Low levels of normalized T-cell clonal expansion were also shown by some nonresponding patients. In partial responders in the 0.1-3.0 mg/kg groups, normalized peripheral clonal expansion was found to be among the lowest, especially among CD8+ T cells. On average, CD8+ T cells showed more expanded clones than CD4+ T cells after ivuxolimab. Clonal expansion of both CD4+ and CD8+ blood T cells was observed from baseline to week 6 at doses 0.1 to 3.0 mg/kg. The antigen specificity of the clonally expanded peripheral T cells was not determined.

The trial excluded patients who had a history of autoimmune disease or who were on systemic immunosuppression. In every dose cohort, peripheral blood was drawn for TCR sequencing at baseline, cycle 4 day 1, and cycle 7 day 1. Samples came from an open-label, multicenter, first-in-human phase I dose-escalation trial of ivuxolimab. The trial enrolled adults with locally advanced or metastatic head and neck squamous cell, hepatocellular, melanoma or renal cell carcinoma. Before TCR sequencing, CD4+ and CD8+ T cells were separately sorted from peripheral blood. Genomic DNA was isolated from the sorted cells so that the TCRbeta CDR3 region could be sequenced. The immunoSEQ Assay was used to sequence the TCRbeta CDR3 regions. TCRdb limited this immuneACCESS table to in-frame rearrangements with V and J called. A share of clones is missing; checked studies link under half to unresolved V genes, and the rest is unexplained. The sample profile shows roughly 58,000 clones; about 88% of them were found once. The ten largest clones take up about 0.73% of the sample.

Compared with germline, V lacks 1 base and J lacks 0 bases; bases without a gene match: 6. The CDR3 numbers 16 residues from cysteine through phenylalanine. Only CDR3 DNA remains: 48 bases, in frame from the first base. CDR1 and CDR2 were assigned from the germline V gene as MNHNS and SASEGT. This chain joins TRBV6-1 to TRBJ2-7, with 7 middle bases fitting TRBD2. This material consisted of CD4+ or CD8+ T cells sorted from blood, taken in a trial of the OX40 agonist ivuxolimab. The clonotype comes from an adult with an advanced solid tumor such as melanoma, head and neck, liver or kidney cancer. The encoded CDR3 is CASSEESGGGSYEQYF. Read as DNA, the sequence is TGTGCCAGCAGTGAAGAATCGGGCGGGGGCTCCTACGAGCAGTACTTC.